The clone carrying this TCR beta chain appeared a few times. The antigen remains unidentified. This record comes from a study of identical twins. Whole-study findings and limits: Modeled out-of-frame TCR alpha sharing in monozygotic twins fell below observed levels. Abundant beta clonotypes from cord blood bore fewer insertions; memory repertoires lacked this pattern. Invariant T cells like MAIT and iNKT could partly confound the zero-insertion analyses.

Germline V lookup: CDR1 SGHRS, CDR2 YFSETQ. The CDR3 consists of 15 residues. Between the trimmed V and J ends, which lost 2 bases and 2 bases, there was a span of 11 bases. After template switching added a universal primer site, the resulting cDNA carried unique molecular identifiers. From the 5' RACE reads, TCRdb called clonotypes with MiXCR, one entry per CDR3 protein. This sample carries 450,000 or so distinct CDR3 sequences, 14% of them seen once, and the ten largest clones take about 0.52%. These data were also filed under a second study, of yellow fever vaccine responses in identical twins.

The sequence derives from a woman aged 18-29 years in good health. Sequencing was performed on CD4+ T cells sorted from blood. V and J are TRBV5-1 and TRBJ2-1; D unresolved. The CDR3, as DNA: TGCGCCAGCAGCTTAGACGTAGGCACCTACAATGAGCAGTTCTTC. This gives the protein CASSLDVGTYNEQFF.